The 30 T cell receptor beta chains below were found in one sample sequenced in a study of human T cells and chemical hapten exposure. TCRdb reprocessed the RACE reads with MiXCR, giving one entry per CDR3 protein. The table shows roughly 130,000 distinct CDR3 sequences, with approximately 10% occurring only once. This sample's time point: patch test 3, about 24 weeks after DPC sensitization. The treatment denotes: therapeutic diphenylcyclopropenone sensitization with weekly scalp DPC. The starting material was whole blood, obtained in connection with sensitization to the hapten diphenylcyclopropenone (DPC). These receptors were obtained from a woman aged 50 to 60 with alopecia areata. Some clones in this sample may be carry-over from other donors' samples.

The rearrangement links TRBV6-2 or TRBV6-3 to TRBJ1-5; no firm D call. Germline-derived CDR1 and CDR2 are MNHEY and SVGEGT. V dropped 8 bases and J dropped 6 bases, with 14 bases sitting between them. The CDR3 runs 13 residues. DNA of the CDR3: TGTGCCAGCGGACGTGGATCCCCTCAGCCCCAGCATTTT. Translated, it gives CASGRGSPQPQHF.

V usage is TRBV7-2 and J usage is TRBJ2-4; 9 bases match TRBD2. The CDR3 covers 13 residues. Trimming removed 2 bases from V and 15 bases from J; junction bases left unmatched: 8. Germline V lookup: CDR1 SGHTA, CDR2 FQGNSA. CDR3 in amino acids: CASSLNRREGGYF. DNA for the CDR3: TGTGCCAGCAGCTTAAACAGGCGGGAGGGAGGGTACTTC.

At least ten counts were recorded for this clonotype. The CDR3 DNA is TGTGCCAGCTCGGTGGGACAGGGGAGGAATTCACCCCTCCACTTT. Translation gives CASSVGQGRNSPLHF. This rearrangement joins TRBV18 to TRBJ1-6, with 10 bases that match TRBD1. CDR3 length equals 15 residues. The V segment lost 6 bases and the J segment 7 bases; nucleotides outside the gene matches: 6. The V gene's germline CDR1 is KGHSH and CDR2 LQKENI.

There are a few counts of this clonotype. The chain joins TRBV9 to TRBJ1-1; unclear D gene. With 0 bases removed from V and 6 bases from J, the gap between germline ends came to 12 bases. Germline values: CDR1 SGDLS, CDR2 YYNGEE. This CDR3 has 14 amino acids. This chain's CDR3 is CASSVVRAESEAFF. The CDR3 coding sequence is TGTGCCAGCAGCGTAGTTAGGGCGGAGTCTGAAGCTTTCTTT.

The rearrangement joins TRBV7-9 to TRBJ1-6, with D possibly matching TRBD1 (5 bases). The CDR3 covers 14 residues. V was cut by 7 bases and J by 10 bases, with 17 bases left in between. Looked up from germline, CDR1 is SEHNR and CDR2 is FQNEAQ (reference sequence). The CDR3 sequence is CASTQGRGWSPLHF. In DNA, the CDR3 is TGTGCCAGCACCCAAGGGAGGGGCTGGTCACCCCTCCACTTT.

The rearrangement uses TRBV10-3 and TRBJ2-3; D unresolved. The CDR3 is 16 residues long. Per germline, CDR1 ENHRY and CDR2 SYGVKD. Trimming stripped 6 bases from V and 2 bases from J, with 18 bases between. The DNA of the CDR3 is TGTGCCATCAGGGGGTCGGTGCTCACTGACACAGATACGCAGTATTTT. It is translated as CAIRGSVLTDTDTQYF.

The chain combines TRBV5-1 with TRBJ2-3, with D perhaps matching TRBD1 or TRBD2 (5 bases each). The CDR3 has 16 residues. V was cut by 0 bases and J by 4 bases, with 15 bases left in between. In germline, CDR1 is SGHRS, CDR2 YFSETQ. The CDR3 bases are TGCGCCAGCAGCTTGGCCTTTGGGGGTAGGGCAGATACGCAGTATTTT. Encoded protein: CASSLAFGGRADTQYF.

This clonotype was recorded a few times. The rearrangement joins TRBV7-6 to TRBJ1-1, with D possibly TRBD1 on 5 matching bases. Germline-derived CDR1 and CDR2 are SGHVS and FNYEAQ. With 0 bases removed from V and 5 bases from J, the gap between germline ends came to 13 bases. The CDR3 is 15 residues long. In nucleotides, the CDR3 is TGTGCCAGCAGCTTAGCTTCGGACGGGGGGACTGAAGCTTTCTTT. Protein product: CASSLASDGGTEAFF.

In its sample, this clonotype was seen a few times. The V gene is TRBV5-1, the J gene TRBJ2-7; the D gene is possibly TRBD1 (6 bases). V was clipped by 4 bases and J by 5 bases, with 13 bases between them. CDR1 and CDR2 from the germline V gene are SGHRS and YFSETQ. The CDR3 has 13 amino acids. In DNA form, the CDR3 reads TGCGCCAGCAGCCTGGTGGGGGCCGACGAGCAGTACTTC. Translating it yields CASSLVGADEQYF.

Notes on this clonotype: With a much larger clone just one base away, this may be a read error. V usage is TRBV7-2 and J usage is TRBJ1-2; perhaps TRBD1 as D (5 bases). Germline assignment: CDR1 SGHTA and CDR2 FQGNSA. The CDR3 is 13 residues long. The CDR3 DNA reads TGTGCCAGCAGCTTTGACAGTAACGATGGCTACACCTTC. The encoded protein is CASSFDSNDGYTF.

This clonotype was detected ten times or more. The chain combines TRBV11-2 with TRBJ2-3, with 14 bases matching TRBD2. The V and J ends lost 1 base and 7 bases, in that order; junction bases with no gene match: 7. Germline-derived CDR1 and CDR2 are SGHAT and FQNNGV. This CDR3 has 17 residues. The CDR3 coding sequence is TGTGCCAGCAGCTTAGTGGGGACTAGCGGGAGTAAAAATACGCAGTATTTT. This sequence encodes CASSLVGTSGSKNTQYF. The full variable domain, its missing parts supplied by reference TRBV11-2 and TRBJ2-3, is EAGVAQSPRYKIIEKRQSVAFWCNPISGHATLYWYQQILGQGPKLLIQFQNNGVVDDSQLPKDRFSAERLKGVDSTLKIQPAKLEDSAVYLCASSLVGTSGSKNTQYFGPGTRLTVL.

The genes are TRBV30 and TRBJ1-5, with TRBD1 as a possible D gene (6 bases). The CDR3 is 14 amino acids. The germline CDR1 and CDR2 sequences are GTSNPN and SVGIG (reference sequence). Deletions cut 3 bases from V and 11 bases from J, with 20 bases between. CDR3 loop: CAWSLRGHTEAQHF. CDR3 in DNA: TGTGCCTGGAGCTTGCGGGGACACACGGAGGCCCAGCATTTT.

This clonotype has only a few counts. The chain employs TRBV5-1 and TRBJ2-7, with D unclear. The V gene's germline CDR1 is SGHRS and CDR2 YFSETQ. This CDR3 has 11 amino acids. V was clipped by 7 bases and J by 0 bases, with 5 bases between them. CDR3 bases: TGCGCCAGCCCATACTCCTACGAGCAGTACTTC. Its translation is CASPYSYEQYF.

In this sample, this clonotype turned up many times. This chain connects TRBV29-1 to TRBJ2-1, with 10 bases identical to TRBD2. This CDR3 region has 15 residues. Germline CDR1 and CDR2: SQVTM and ANQGSEA. V lost 2 bases and J lost 5; bases outside the gene matches: 6. The CDR3 sequence is CSVEWLAGVHNEQFF. In DNA, the CDR3 is TGCAGCGTTGAATGGCTAGCGGGAGTCCACAATGAGCAGTTCTTC.

The rearrangement uses TRBV7-8 and TRBJ2-7; 10 bases are shared with TRBD2. J lost 2 bases, V lost 5 bases, and 9 bases had no gene match. The germline V gene encodes CDR1 SGHVS and CDR2 FQNEAQ. The CDR3 spans 16 residues. In nucleotides, the CDR3 is TGTGCCAGCAGCCTCGCTAGCGGGGGTTATCCCTACGAGCAGTACTTC. Encoded protein: CASSLASGGYPYEQYF.

V and J are TRBV5-1 and TRBJ1-6, with no clear D. V gave up 6 bases and J gave up 0 bases, with 10 bases separating them. The germline V gene has CDR1 SGHRS and CDR2 YFSETQ. The CDR3 loop spans 15 amino acids. The CDR3 bases are TGCGCCAGCACCCCTGACCTCTCCTATAATTCACCCCTCCACTTT. As protein: CASTPDLSYNSPLHF.

This clonotype occurred a few times. V usage is TRBV20-1 and J usage is TRBJ1-1; D perhaps matches TRBD1 (5 bases). The CDR3 has 13 amino acids. V was cut by 3 bases and J by 0 bases, with 8 bases left in between. Germline CDR1 DFQATT, CDR2 SNEGSKA (reference sequence). The CDR3 sequence: CSASRQLNTEAFF. CDR3 DNA sequence: TGCAGTGCTAGCAGACAGCTGAACACTGAAGCTTTCTTT.

This clonotype came up many times. V and J are TRBV9 and TRBJ2-3; unclear D gene. The CDR3 contains 15 residues. Germline loops: CDR1 SGDLS, CDR2 YYNGEE. The V and J ends lost 2 bases and 3 bases respectively, with 13 bases between them. The CDR3 sequence: CASSVTTSITDTQYF. The DNA for the CDR3 is TGTGCCAGCAGCGTCACGACCTCAATTACAGATACGCAGTATTTT.

The V gene is TRBV12-3 or TRBV12-4, the J gene TRBJ1-1; D is unresolved. V lost 2 bases, J lost 1 base, and 5 bases lay in between. The CDR3 runs to 13 residues. CDR3 amino acids: CASSLSKNTEAFF. The CDR3 coding sequence is TGTGCCAGCAGTTTAAGTAAGAACACTGAAGCTTTCTTT.

V and J are TRBV3-1 and TRBJ1-1; D call uncertain. Germline lookup yields CDR1 LGHDT and CDR2 YNNKEL (reference sequence). The V end was cut by 0 bases, the J end by 5 bases, with 10 bases between. CDR3 length: 14 residues. CDR3 coding DNA: TGTGCCAGCAGCCAAGATCTTCAATGGACTGAAGCTTTCTTT. It codes for CASSQDLQWTEAFF. Full variable domain (missing parts from reference TRBV3-1 and TRBJ1-1): DTAVSQTPKYLVTQMGNDKSIKCEQNLGHDTMYWYKQDSKKFLKIMFSYNNKELIINETVPNRFSPKSPDKAHLNLHINSLELGDSAVYFCASSQDLQWTEAFFGQGTRLTVV.

Of note for this clonotype: One end of the junction is discordant with germline, which a read error may explain. The chain combines TRBV3-1 with TRBJ2-1; the match to TRBD2 covers 7 bases. Germline assignment: CDR1 LGHDT and CDR2 YNNKEL (reference sequence). The CDR3 has 15 amino acids. The CDR3 is CASSQEPSGANGQFF. The CDR3, as DNA: TGTGCCAGCAGCCAAGAACCAAGCGGGGCGAATGGGCAGTTCTTC.

This chain uses TRBV13 with TRBJ2-1, with 14 bases identical to TRBD2. The length of the CDR3 is 17 residues. Per germline, CDR1 PRHDT and CDR2 FYEKMQ (reference sequence). The CDR3 loop is CERRENPGLAGEGEQFF. The CDR3 DNA is TGTGAAAGAAGAGAAAATCCGGGACTAGCGGGAGAAGGTGAGCAGTTCTTC.

V and J are TRBV20-1 and TRBJ2-4; the D is unclear. Germline assignment: CDR1 DFQATT and CDR2 SNEGSKA (reference sequence). The length of the CDR3 is 14 residues. V was cut by 4 bases and J by 0 bases, with 10 bases left in between. The chain's CDR3 is CSATLSVAKNIQYF. CDR3 nucleotides: TGCAGTGCTACCCTTTCAGTAGCCAAAAACATTCAGTACTTC.

CDR3 sequence: CASSGETGNYGYTF. The CDR3 DNA follows: TGTGCCAGCAGTGGGGAGACAGGGAACTATGGCTACACCTTC. This chain links TRBV25-1 with TRBJ1-2; 7 bases are shared with TRBD1. V was pared by 4 bases and J by 2 bases, with 4 bases of the junction left unmatched. The CDR3 contains 14 residues. Germline V lookup: CDR1 MGHDK, CDR2 SYGVNS.

The chain combines TRBV5-1 with TRBJ1-1, with D unresolved. Per germline, CDR1 SGHRS and CDR2 YFSETQ. The CDR3 spans 17 residues. The ends were cut back, 3 bases at V and 1 base at J, with 19 bases in the middle. CDR3 sequence reads: CASSWRPGRLGNTEAFF. The CDR3 DNA sequence: TGCGCCAGCAGCTGGAGGCCAGGCAGGTTGGGGAACACTGAAGCTTTCTTT.

This clonotype showed up just a few times. The chain couples TRBV7-2 to TRBJ2-3, with D unresolved. This CDR3 contains 12 residues. Germline CDR1 SGHTA, CDR2 FQGNSA. Trimming shortened V by 4 bases and J by 4 bases, and 6 bases separated the two germline ends. The CDR3 nucleotides are TGTGCCAGCAGCTATAGCCCAGATACGCAGTATTTT. As protein: CASSYSPDTQYF. Based on the CDR3 plus reference TRBV7-2 and TRBJ2-3, the full variable domain is GAGVSQSPSNKVTEKGKDVELRCDPISGHTALYWYRQSLGQGLEFLIYFQGNSAPDKSGLPSDRFSAERTGGSVSTLTIQRTQQEDSAVYLCASSYSPDTQYFGPGTRLTVL.

This clonotype was seen a few times. The chain recombines TRBV29-1 with TRBJ2-1; D ambiguous. The length of the CDR3 is 11 residues. V dropped 6 bases and J dropped 8 bases, with 11 bases sitting between them. In germline, CDR1 is SQVTM, CDR2 ANQGSEA. This chain's CDR3 is CSVDTWDEQFF. The CDR3 nucleotides read TGCAGCGTAGACACTTGGGATGAGCAGTTCTTC.

In its sample, this clonotype was seen many times. The genes are TRBV20-1 and TRBJ2-3; either TRBD1 or TRBD2 may fit D (5 bases each). Between the trimmed V and J ends, which lost 3 bases and 6 bases, there was a span of 13 bases. Per germline, CDR1 DFQATT and CDR2 SNEGSKA (reference sequence). CDR3 length equals 13 residues. The CDR3 loop reads CSASSGARDTQYF. The CDR3 nucleotides are TGCAGTGCTAGCTCCGGGGCCAGGGATACGCAGTATTTT.

This chain links TRBV6-5 with TRBJ1-1; 8 bases align to TRBD1. The CDR3 is 16 residues long. Germline assignment: CDR1 MNHEY and CDR2 SVGAGI. V lost 6 bases, J lost 3 bases, and 12 bases stayed unmatched. CDR3 nucleotides: TGTGCCAGCAGCCCGGCAGGGGGCCCAGGGGACACTGAAGCTTTCTTT. Amino acid sequence: CASSPAGGPGDTEAFF.

Only a few counts were recorded for this clonotype. CDR3 nucleotide sequence: TGTGCCAGCAGACCCAGCGGGGGCCGCACAGATACGCAGTATTTT. Its translation is CASRPSGGRTDTQYF. V usage is TRBV27 and J usage is TRBJ2-3, with TRBD2 identical over 8 bases. The V gene's germline CDR1 is MNHEY and CDR2 SMNVEV (reference sequence). This CDR3 is built from 15 residues. The V segment lost 6 bases and the J segment 1 base; nucleotides outside the gene matches: 6.